These 21 T cell receptor beta chains were all obtained from the same sample, sequenced in a study of T cell responses to AZD1222 COVID-19 vaccine. TCRdb's copy holds only in-frame clones and misses some; the assay was immunoSEQ multiplex PCR. Of about 110,000 clones detected, 70% to 90% appear once; the ten largest clones hold about 5%. The material was peripheral blood, obtained 28 days after the second AZD1222 dose. The receptors shown here come from an adult who received the AZD1222 COVID-19 vaccine.

This sequence joins TRBV9 and TRBJ2-2; the D is unclear. The CDR3 is 12 residues long. Between the trimmed V and J ends, which lost 0 bases and 4 bases, there was a span of 1 base. Germline V gives CDR1 SGDLS, CDR2 YYNGEE. DNA of the CDR3: TGTGCCAGCAGCGTAGCCACCGGGGAGCTGTTTTTT. Its translation is CASSVATGELFF.

The chain joins TRBV2 to TRBJ2-7; 8 bases agree with TRBD1. Germline loops: CDR1 SNHLY, CDR2 FYNNEI. This CDR3 has 15 amino acids. Trimming cost V 6 bases and J 1 base; bases outside gene matches: 8. The CDR3 is CASSPLDRVSYEQYF. The CDR3 DNA reads TGTGCCAGCAGCCCTTTGGACAGGGTATCCTACGAGCAGTACTTC.

This chain connects TRBV7-9 to TRBJ1-6; no clear D. V was shortened by 1 base and J by 9 bases, with 4 bases between the two germline ends. Looked up from germline, CDR1 is SEHNR and CDR2 is FQNEAQ (reference sequence). This CDR3 comprises 12 residues. CDR3 region: CASSLGGSPLHF. The CDR3, as DNA: TGTGCCAGCAGCTTAGGGGGTTCACCCCTCCACTTT.

This chain connects TRBV6-6 to TRBJ2-5; D is uncertain. The CDR3 extends over 14 amino acids. Deletions cut 5 bases from V and 5 bases from J, with 15 bases between. Germline V lookup: CDR1 MNHNY, CDR2 SVGAGI (reference sequence). CDR3 residues: CASSNGPPGETQYF. For the CDR3, the DNA is TGTGCCAGCAGTAACGGGCCACCCGGCGAGACCCAGTACTTC.

V gene TRBV18 combines with J gene TRBJ1-3, with 8 bases matching TRBD1. Germline V gene data show CDR1 as KGHSH and CDR2 as LQKENI. V gave up 6 bases and J gave up 1 base; unmatched junction bases: 8. This CDR3 spans 16 amino acids. The CDR3 loop is CASSPGTGRSGNTIYF. The DNA for the CDR3 is TGTGCCAGCTCCCCAGGGACAGGCAGATCTGGAAACACCATATATTTT.

V usage is TRBV28 and J usage is TRBJ2-1; D ambiguous. CDR3 length equals 17 residues. Trimming pared 3 bases from V and 0 bases from J, leaving 15 bases between. Germline CDR1 is MDHEN and CDR2 is SYDVKM. The CDR3 DNA is TGTGCCAGCAGTTTCTCTCAGTCGTATCGCTCCTACAATGAGCAGTTCTTC. It is translated as CASSFSQSYRSYNEQFF.

The chain is built from TRBV4-3 and TRBJ2-1; perhaps TRBD2 as D (5 bases). The CDR3 has 15 amino acids. Germline V gene data show CDR1 as LGHNA and CDR2 as YSLEER. V lost 1 base and J 4 bases, leaving 11 bases between the germline ends. CDR3 DNA: TGCGCCAGCAGCCAAGGAGGGAAGGGTTACAATGAGCAGTTCTTC. It yields the protein CASSQGGKGYNEQFF.

The sample holds one count of this clone. This rearrangement joins TRBV28 to TRBJ2-5; TRBD1 agrees at 9 bases. The CDR3 loop spans 16 amino acids. Germline V gene lookup returns CDR1 MDHEN and CDR2 SYDVKM. V lost 5 bases, J lost 1 base, and 8 bases stayed unmatched. CDR3: CASSAGGQGFQETQYF. Written as DNA, the CDR3 is TGTGCCAGCAGTGCCGGGGGACAGGGATTCCAAGAGACCCAGTACTTC.

The CDR3 sequence is CASKWTGDNSPLHF. CDR3 nucleotides: TGTGCCAGCAAATGGACAGGGGATAATTCACCCCTCCACTTT. The chain couples TRBV27 to TRBJ1-6; 9 bases line up with TRBD1. Trimming at V came to 7 bases and at J to 5 bases, leaving 3 bases not matched to a gene. Germline V gene sequence: CDR1 MNHEY, CDR2 SMNVEV (reference sequence). The CDR3 loop spans 14 amino acids.

V is TRBV6-6 and J is TRBJ1-2; 8 bases match TRBD1. V was clipped by 6 bases and J by 4 bases; unmatched bases: 10. This CDR3 has 15 amino acids. Germline V gene data show CDR1 as MNHNY and CDR2 as SVGAGI (reference sequence). The CDR3 spells CASSSRQGTVYGYTF. The CDR3 coding sequence is TGTGCCAGCAGCTCTAGACAGGGGACGGTCTATGGCTACACCTTC.

The chain is built from TRBV15 and TRBJ1-2; 11 bases are shared with TRBD1. J gave up 4 bases and V 3 bases, and 4 bases lay outside the gene matches. From germline, CDR1 is LNHNV and CDR2 YYDKDF (reference sequence). This CDR3 is built from 15 residues. Here the CDR3 reads CATSSRTGGIYGYTF. DNA for the CDR3: TGTGCCACCAGCAGTCGGACAGGGGGCATCTATGGCTACACCTTC.

The J gene is TRBJ2-1, the V gene TRBV6-4; unclear D gene. Germline CDR1 MRHNA, CDR2 SNTAGT. Trimming removed 2 bases at V and 5 bases at J, with 7 bases between. This CDR3 comprises 13 residues. The CDR3 reads CASSDRLNNEQFF. The CDR3 nucleotides read TGTGCCAGCAGTGACCGATTGAACAATGAGCAGTTCTTC.

This chain links TRBV19 with TRBJ2-7; D is possibly TRBD1 (6 bases). The germline V gene encodes CDR1 LNHDA and CDR2 SQIVND (reference sequence). The V end lost 9 bases, the J end lost 5 bases, and 14 bases lay between the germline ends. This CDR3 region has 12 residues. CDR3 sequence: CARPSPGDEQYF. The CDR3 nucleotides are TGTGCCAGACCCTCACCAGGGGACGAGCAGTACTTC.

J is TRBJ2-1 and V is TRBV19, with TRBD2 as a possible D gene (5 bases). This CDR3 comprises 12 residues. Looked up from germline, CDR1 is LNHDA and CDR2 is SQIVND (reference sequence). Trimming took off 5 bases at V and 7 bases at J, with 9 bases between the two ends. The CDR3 nucleotides are TGTGCCAGTAGTGTCCGGGGAAATGAGCAGTTCTTC. The encoded protein is CASSVRGNEQFF.

The rearrangement uses TRBV12-3 or TRBV12-4 and TRBJ2-1; a weak D match, TRBD1 (6 bases). This CDR3 spans 12 amino acids. V shed 8 bases and J shed 5 bases, with 10 bases lying between them. CDR3: CASGDIDNEQFF. DNA for the CDR3: TGTGCCAGCGGGGACATAGACAATGAGCAGTTCTTC.

The chain joins TRBV15 to TRBJ2-1; no reliable D call. V was cut by 1 base and J by 8 bases, with 6 bases left in between. Looked up from germline, CDR1 is LNHNV and CDR2 is YYDKDF (reference sequence). There are 12 residues in the CDR3. The CDR3 sequence: CATSRATDEQFF. The DNA for the CDR3 is TGTGCCACCAGCAGAGCGACGGATGAGCAGTTCTTC.

The V call is TRBV28, the J call TRBJ1-2, with D hard to call. The CDR3 is 13 residues long. V lost 6 bases to trimming and J lost 5 bases, with 13 bases between them. Germline V gene data show CDR1 as MDHEN and CDR2 as SYDVKM. CDR3 in amino acids: CASRSDLSYGYTF. In DNA form, the CDR3 reads TGTGCCAGCAGGTCGGACCTTTCTTATGGCTACACCTTC.

The chain employs TRBV2 and TRBJ1-5, with D possibly being TRBD1 (6 bases). This CDR3 comprises 14 residues. Germline loops: CDR1 SNHLY, CDR2 FYNNEI. Between the trimmed V and J ends, which lost 5 bases and 7 bases, there was a span of 15 bases. This CDR3 is CASSSTGTQQPQHF. DNA for the CDR3: TGTGCCAGCAGTTCTACAGGGACACAACAGCCCCAGCATTTT.

The chain combines TRBV27 with TRBJ2-2; D not resolved. Trimming took 2 bases from V and 3 from J, leaving 7 bases between them. The CDR3 covers 14 residues. Per the germline V gene, CDR1 is MNHEY and CDR2 is SMNVEV (reference sequence). CDR3 DNA: TGTGCCAGCAGTTTAAGGCAGGACACCGGGGAGCTGTTTTTT. It translates to CASSLRQDTGELFF.

The chain uses TRBV28 and TRBJ1-5; 10 bases align to TRBD1. CDR1 and CDR2 from the germline V gene are MDHEN and SYDVKM. The CDR3 covers 18 residues. The V and J ends lost 4 bases and 6 bases, in that order; junction bases with no gene match: 15. CDR3 DNA sequence: TGTGCCAGCAGTTCCCAATTCTTAGACAGGGGGCACTTTCAGCCCCAGCATTTT. The encoded protein is CASSSQFLDRGHFQPQHF.

This CDR3 reads CASSLPSGNTEAFF. The CDR3 nucleotides read TGCGCCAGCAGCTTGCCCTCGGGGAACACTGAAGCTTTCTTT. The chain is built from TRBV5-1 and TRBJ1-1; no clear D. The length of the CDR3 is 14 residues. Germline CDR1 and CDR2: SGHRS and YFSETQ. V was trimmed by 1 base and J by 1 base, leaving 8 bases between them.